This T cell receptor (beta chain) was identified in a study of CD8 T cells in Susac syndrome (dated by TCRdb to between 2018 and 2021). The study in broad terms: Repertoire sequencing was used to test whether CD8+ T cell activation and differentiation in Susac syndrome was antigen driven.

At the junction V is shortened by 7 bases and J by 3 bases; bases outside the gene matches: 5. The CDR3 holds 13 amino acids from the cysteine to the phenylalanine. Of the read, only the CDR3 DNA is kept; its 39 bases are in frame from base 1. From a lookup of the germline V gene, CDR1 and CDR2 are SGHRS and YFSETQ. What the authors observed across the whole study: The number of individuals in the TCR sequencing and HLA analysis was recognized as being relatively small.

RNA was extracted using the RNeasy kit, and 0.5 to 1 microgram was reverse transcribed with random hexamers. The immunoSEQ multiplex PCR assay, covering 54 Vbeta and 13 Jbeta segments, was used to amplify TCR beta CDR3 regions. Bias from PCR amplification was corrected by using a synthetic template baseline for primer optimization and for computational correction. Under the source paper's analysis protocol: Reads were assigned to V, D and J genes according to IMGT and analyzed in immunoSEQ Analyzer, with only productive sequences retained. Clonality was computed as one minus Shannon entropy normalized by log2 of the number of productive unique sequences. For each patient and control, public and private clones were evaluated among the 100 most prevalent clones. Clones were defined as Susac-specific if absent from the healthy and MS cohorts, from approximately 1,100 published viral clones and from other ImmuneACCESS disease sequences. The public reads were reanalyzed by TCRdb: fastp trimming at Q25, MiXCR alignment, in-frame beta chains only. Rows merge per CDR3 protein into single entries with the most common DNA and genes. The V and J calls reflect TCRdb's pipeline rather than the authors' work. The sample table lists 150,000 to 200,000 distinct CDR3 sequences, over 85% of them with a count of one. The ten largest make up 0.095% to 0.12% of the sample.

Peripheral blood CD8+ and CD4+ T cells from healthy donors, Susac syndrome patients and multiple sclerosis patients were profiled by high-throughput TCR beta sequencing. Healthy donors were age- and sex-matched controls. CD8+ TEMRA cells were enriched by FACS, while bulk CD8+ and CD4+ T cells were purified by magnetic negative isolation. Blood was drawn into EDTA tubes, processed within 24 hours, and PBMCs were isolated by density gradient centrifugation. PBMCs intended for TCR sequencing were cryopreserved in liquid nitrogen and thawed later in a water bath at 37 degrees C. A purity of at least 90% was achieved for sorted or isolated CD4+, CD8+ and CD8+ TEMRA cells. This clonotype is a singleton in its sample. There is no known antigen for this receptor. Base quality data are lacking; no much larger clone is found one base away. One read alone is a weak basis.

The rearrangement combines TRBV5-1 with TRBJ1-2; 8 nucleotides in the junction match TRBD1. The clonotype comes from a human donor in good health. Sequenced: CD4+ T cells from PBMCs. The DNA is as follows: TGCGCCAGCCGGACAGGGATGGACTATGGCTACACCTTC. It codes for CASRTGMDYGYTF.